Reported below is one TCR beta chain. What antigen it recognizes has not been identified. For TCRbeta CDR3 sequencing, genomic DNA from the sorted cells was extracted using the QIAGEN DNeasy Blood and Tissue Kit. Through immunoSEQ, high-throughput TCRbeta CDR3 sequencing was done commercially, including PCR amplification with internal controls and bias correction. For the original study's pipeline: A unique productive TCRbeta sequence was defined by the CDR3 nucleotide sequence when primers matched, and otherwise by the CDR3 amino acid sequence together with the Vbeta and Jbeta genes. To correct for sorting error, sequences found in more than one sorted population at a frequency ratio of 2:1 or less were discarded, and the remaining shared sequences were assigned to the population with the higher frequency. Donor-reactive sequences were defined as at least 5-fold expanded in CFSE-low cells versus unstimulated cells, with frequency of at least 0.01% in CFSE-low cells. Repertoire divergence was quantified by Jensen-Shannon divergence using the top 100 TCRbeta sequences ranked by frequency. When a sample had multiple sequencing runs, each run was corrected for sorting error separately and the runs were then pooled. TCRdb re-hosts the immuneACCESS table, in-frame sequences only. Its copies lack some clones; in the studies checked, an unresolved V gene accounts for under half of them, and the cause for the rest is not known. V, J and clone size reflect that table, while D and trimming were determined from the DNA. The table of this sample itemizes 5,000 or so clones. Clones ranked in the top ten supply roughly 6.7% of the sample.

This record comes from a study of Tregs in tolerant kidney transplant recipients (dated by TCRdb to about 2019). Broadly, across the study: The study applied TCRbeta sequencing to find donor-specific regulatory T cells before combined kidney and bone marrow transplantation and then followed those same cells after transplant.

Beyond this particular receptor, the publication reports: Expanding Tregs with activated donor B cells appeared to identify the most biologically relevant and donor-specific TCRbeta repertoire. Because the study included only a small number of patients, the results must be confirmed in larger populations and under other immunosuppression protocols. Because the PCR primers were changed over time for some patients, nucleotide-level comparison could not be performed across the samples from those patients. Donor-specific Treg expansion exceeded global Treg expansion in tolerant patients, suggesting antigen-driven rather than nonspecific expansion. Although technical replication error seemed to be minimal, the question of biological reproducibility was not addressed directly.

The transplants used related donors along with nonmyeloablative bone marrow transplantation, and in the human trials mixed chimerism was transient. Unstimulated Tregs (CD4+CD25+CD127-), CD4+ non-Tregs (CD4+CD25-), CD4 and CD8 cells were FACS-sorted from thawed PBMCs. A few combined kidney and bone marrow transplant recipients from the ITN036ST trial were included as patients, and samples were available only from these trial subjects. Healthy control blood was processed by Ficoll density gradient to PBMCs and cryopreserved; patient PBMCs were collected before and after transplant. The input for sequencing was CD4+ T cells from blood (PBMCs), taken roughly 15 months after the transplant. The sequence was obtained from a human patient who received a combined kidney and bone marrow transplant. Following transplantation, T cells from the graft donor may be among those present.

The covered CDR3 bases are TGCAGCGTTAGGACAGGGGGCGAGGCCGAG. The translation is CSVRTGGEAE. The entire CDR3 sequence reads CSVRTGGEAEQYF. The sequence links TRBV29-1 to TRBJ2-7; 11 bases in the junction line up with TRBD1. The read ends 3 residues shy of where the CDR3 ends; the end is completed using the germline J gene. There are 13 amino acids in the CDR3, from cysteine to phenylalanine inclusive. The DNA has 30 bases, all within the CDR3, and is read from base 1. CDR1 and CDR2 (SQVTM, ANQGSEA) derive from the germline V gene. V has 5 bases trimmed and J has 6 bases trimmed; junction bases matching no gene number 6.